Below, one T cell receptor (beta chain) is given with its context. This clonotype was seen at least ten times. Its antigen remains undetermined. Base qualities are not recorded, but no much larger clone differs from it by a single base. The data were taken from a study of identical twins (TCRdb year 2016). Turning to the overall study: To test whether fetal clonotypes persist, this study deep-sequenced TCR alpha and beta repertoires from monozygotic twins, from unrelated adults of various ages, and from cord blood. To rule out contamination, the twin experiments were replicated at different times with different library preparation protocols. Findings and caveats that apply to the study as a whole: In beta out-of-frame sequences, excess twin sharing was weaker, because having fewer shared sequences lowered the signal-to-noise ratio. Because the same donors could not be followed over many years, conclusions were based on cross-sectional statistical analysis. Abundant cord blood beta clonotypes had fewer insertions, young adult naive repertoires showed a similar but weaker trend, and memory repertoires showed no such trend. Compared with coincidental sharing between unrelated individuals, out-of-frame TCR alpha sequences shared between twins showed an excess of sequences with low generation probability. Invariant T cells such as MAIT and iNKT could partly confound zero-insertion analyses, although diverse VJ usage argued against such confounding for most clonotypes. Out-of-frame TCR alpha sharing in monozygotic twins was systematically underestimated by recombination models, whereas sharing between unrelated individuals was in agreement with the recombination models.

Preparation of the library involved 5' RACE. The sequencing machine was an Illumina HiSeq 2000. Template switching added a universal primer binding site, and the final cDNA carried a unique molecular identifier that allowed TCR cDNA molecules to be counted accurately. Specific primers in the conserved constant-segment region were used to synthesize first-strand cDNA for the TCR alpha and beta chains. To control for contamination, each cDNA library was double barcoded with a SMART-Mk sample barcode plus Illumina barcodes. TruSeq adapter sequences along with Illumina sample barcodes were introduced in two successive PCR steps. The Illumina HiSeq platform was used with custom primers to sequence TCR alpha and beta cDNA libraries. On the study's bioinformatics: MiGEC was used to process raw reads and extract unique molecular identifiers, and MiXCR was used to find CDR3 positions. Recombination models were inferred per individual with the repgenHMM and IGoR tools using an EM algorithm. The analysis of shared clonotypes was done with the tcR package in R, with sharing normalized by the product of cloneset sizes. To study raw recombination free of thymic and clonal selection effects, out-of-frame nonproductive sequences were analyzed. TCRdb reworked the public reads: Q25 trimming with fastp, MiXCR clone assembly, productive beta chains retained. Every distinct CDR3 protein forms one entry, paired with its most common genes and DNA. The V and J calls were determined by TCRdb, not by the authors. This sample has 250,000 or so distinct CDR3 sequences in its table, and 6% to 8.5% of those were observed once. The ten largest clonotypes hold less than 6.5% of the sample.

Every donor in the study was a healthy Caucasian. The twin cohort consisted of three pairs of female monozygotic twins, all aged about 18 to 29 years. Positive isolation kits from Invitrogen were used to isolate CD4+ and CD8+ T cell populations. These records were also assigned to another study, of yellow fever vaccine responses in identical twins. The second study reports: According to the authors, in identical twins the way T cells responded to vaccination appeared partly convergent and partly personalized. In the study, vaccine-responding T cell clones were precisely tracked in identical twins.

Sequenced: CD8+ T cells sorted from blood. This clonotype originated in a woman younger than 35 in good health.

The encoded CDR3 is CASSSGLYGYGYTF. The base sequence is TGTGCCAGCAGCTCGGGACTGTACGGCTATGGCTACACCTTC. The chain employs TRBV7-9 and TRBJ1-2, and possibly TRBD1, on 5 matching bases. Reading the germline V gene (reference sequence) gives CDR1 SEHNR and CDR2 FQNEAQ. The CDR3 runs 14 residues from the cysteine to the phenylalanine. Of the read, only the CDR3 DNA is kept; its 42 bases are in frame from base 1. The trim is 4 bases for V and 4 bases for J, with a gap of 13 bases between the germline ends.